What follows is one T cell receptor (beta chain) and its context. Its antigen is unknown. At one boundary the junction diverges from the germline segment, which might be a read error. Germline CDR1 is SGHKS and CDR2 is YYEKEE (reference sequence). The CDR3 sequence is 16 residues long. The entry originates in a study of tumor and adjacent non-tumor tissue in lung cancer. At the level of the study: Patients were aged roughly 30 to 76, roughly nine men and about five women, stage I to III.

Study-wide results and caveats: Top 100 clones took a larger repertoire share in normal lung.

The library came from three nested PCR rounds adapted from ARM-PCR protocols. TCRdb reprocessed the multiplex PCR reads via MiXCR and lists one record per CDR3 protein. The sample holds 200,000 to 250,000 distinct CDR3 sequences; around 70% are singletons and the top ten take about 23%. RNA was extracted from bulk tissue without any cell sorting. The sequence was collected from a man between 60 and 75 years old with non-small cell lung cancer. This chain connects TRBV5-5 to TRBJ2-5; the match to TRBD1 covers 7 bases. The sequencing input was lung tumor tissue. CDR3 residues: CASSFRFGTVQETHYF. DNA for the CDR3: TGTGCCAGCAGCTTTCGTTTCGGGACAGTCCAAGAGACCCACTACTTC.